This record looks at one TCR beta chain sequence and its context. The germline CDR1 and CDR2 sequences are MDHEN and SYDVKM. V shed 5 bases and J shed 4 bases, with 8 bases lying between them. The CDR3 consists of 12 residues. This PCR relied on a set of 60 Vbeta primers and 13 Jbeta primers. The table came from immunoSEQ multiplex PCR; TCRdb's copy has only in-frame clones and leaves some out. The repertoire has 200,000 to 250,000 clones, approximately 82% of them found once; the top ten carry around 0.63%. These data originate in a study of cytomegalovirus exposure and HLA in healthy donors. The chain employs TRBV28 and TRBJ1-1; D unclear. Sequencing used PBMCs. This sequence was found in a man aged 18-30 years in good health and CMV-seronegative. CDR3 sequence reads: CASSIRVTEAFF. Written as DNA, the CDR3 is TGTGCCAGCAGTATACGGGTCACTGAAGCTTTCTTT.